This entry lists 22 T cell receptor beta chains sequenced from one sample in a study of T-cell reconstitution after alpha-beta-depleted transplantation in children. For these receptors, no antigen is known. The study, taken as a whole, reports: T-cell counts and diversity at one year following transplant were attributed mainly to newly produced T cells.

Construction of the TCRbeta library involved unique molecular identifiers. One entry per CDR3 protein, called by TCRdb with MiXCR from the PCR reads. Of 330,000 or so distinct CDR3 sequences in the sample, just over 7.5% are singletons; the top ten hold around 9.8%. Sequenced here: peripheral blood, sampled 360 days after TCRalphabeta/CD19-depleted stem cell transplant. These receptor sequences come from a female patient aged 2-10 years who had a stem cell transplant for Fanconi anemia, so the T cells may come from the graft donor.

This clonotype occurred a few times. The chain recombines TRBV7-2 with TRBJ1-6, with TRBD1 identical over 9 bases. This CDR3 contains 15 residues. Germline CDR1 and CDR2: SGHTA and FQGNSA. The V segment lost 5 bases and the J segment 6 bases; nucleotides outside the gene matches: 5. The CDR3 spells CASSARDRVNSPLHF. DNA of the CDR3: TGTGCCAGCAGCGCCCGGGACAGGGTTAATTCACCCCTCCACTTT.

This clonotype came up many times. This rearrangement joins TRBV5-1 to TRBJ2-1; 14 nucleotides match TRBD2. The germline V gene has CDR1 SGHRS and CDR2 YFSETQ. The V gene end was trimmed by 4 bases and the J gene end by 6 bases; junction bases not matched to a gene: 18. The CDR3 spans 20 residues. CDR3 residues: CASSPLGVRAGLAGVNEQFF. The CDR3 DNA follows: TGCGCCAGCAGCCCACTAGGCGTCAGGGCGGGACTAGCGGGGGTCAATGAGCAGTTCTTC.

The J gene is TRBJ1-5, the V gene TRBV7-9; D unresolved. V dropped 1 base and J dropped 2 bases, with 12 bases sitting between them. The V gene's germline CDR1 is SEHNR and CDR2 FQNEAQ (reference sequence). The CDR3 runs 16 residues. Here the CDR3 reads CASSLVTGVGNQPQHF. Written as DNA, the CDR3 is TGTGCCAGCAGCTTAGTAACCGGGGTGGGCAATCAGCCCCAGCATTTT.

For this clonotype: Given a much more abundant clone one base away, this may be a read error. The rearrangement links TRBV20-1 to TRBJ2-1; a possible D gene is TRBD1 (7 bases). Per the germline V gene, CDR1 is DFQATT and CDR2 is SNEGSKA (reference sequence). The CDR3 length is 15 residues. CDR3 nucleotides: TGCTGTGCTAGAGAGACAGGGAGGTCGAACAATGAGCAGTTCTTC. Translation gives CCARETGRSNNEQFF.

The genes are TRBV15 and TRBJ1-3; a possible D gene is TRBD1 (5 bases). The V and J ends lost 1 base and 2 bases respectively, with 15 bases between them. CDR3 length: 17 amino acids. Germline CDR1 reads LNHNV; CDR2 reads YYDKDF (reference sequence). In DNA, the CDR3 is TGTGCCACCAGCAGAGGATTAACGGGGGGTACTGGAAACACCATATATTTT. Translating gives CATSRGLTGGTGNTIYF.

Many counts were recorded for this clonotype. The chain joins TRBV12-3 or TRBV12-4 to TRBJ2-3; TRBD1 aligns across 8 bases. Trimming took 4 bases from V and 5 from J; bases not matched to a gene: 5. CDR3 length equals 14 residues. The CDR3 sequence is CASSSDRGRDTQYF. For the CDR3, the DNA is TGTGCCAGCAGTTCAGACAGGGGCCGAGATACGCAGTATTTT.

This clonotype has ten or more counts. The CDR3 loop is CASSLVGSGRAAYEQYF. The CDR3 coding sequence is TGCGCCAGCAGCTTGGTGGGTAGCGGGAGGGCCGCCTACGAGCAGTACTTC. V and J are TRBV5-1 and TRBJ2-7, with 11 nucleotides matching TRBD2. The V gene end was trimmed by 0 bases and the J gene end by 2 bases; junction bases not matched to a gene: 7. The CDR3 spans 17 residues. Germline loops: CDR1 SGHRS, CDR2 YFSETQ.

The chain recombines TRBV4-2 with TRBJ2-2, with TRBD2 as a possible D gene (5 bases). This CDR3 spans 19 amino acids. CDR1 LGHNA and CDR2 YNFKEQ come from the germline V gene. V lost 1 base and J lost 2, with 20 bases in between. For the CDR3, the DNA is TGTGCCAGCAGCCAAGCCTCGGGGATCAGAAGGTTAAACACCGGGGAGCTGTTTTTT. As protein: CASSQASGIRRLNTGELFF.

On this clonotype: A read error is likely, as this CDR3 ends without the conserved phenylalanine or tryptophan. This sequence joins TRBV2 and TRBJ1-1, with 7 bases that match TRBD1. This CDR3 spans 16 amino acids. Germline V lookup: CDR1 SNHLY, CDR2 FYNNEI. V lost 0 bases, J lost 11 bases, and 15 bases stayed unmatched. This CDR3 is CASSEARVWPGGVAFI. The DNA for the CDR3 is TGTGCCAGCAGTGAAGCGAGGGTGTGGCCAGGGGGGGTTGCTTTCATT.

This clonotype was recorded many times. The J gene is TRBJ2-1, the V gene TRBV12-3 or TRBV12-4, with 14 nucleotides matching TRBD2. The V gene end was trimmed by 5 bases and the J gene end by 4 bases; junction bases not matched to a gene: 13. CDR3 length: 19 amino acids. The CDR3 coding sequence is TGTGCCAGCAGTCCTCGTGGACTAGCGGGGGGCCTTATGTACAATGAGCAGTTCTTC. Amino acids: CASSPRGLAGGLMYNEQFF.

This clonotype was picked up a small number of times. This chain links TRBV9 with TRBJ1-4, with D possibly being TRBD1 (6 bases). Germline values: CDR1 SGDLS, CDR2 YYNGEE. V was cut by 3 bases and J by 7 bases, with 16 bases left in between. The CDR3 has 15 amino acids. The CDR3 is CASSGPPGQSEKLFF. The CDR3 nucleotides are TGTGCCAGCAGCGGGCCCCCAGGACAGAGTGAAAAACTGTTTTTT.

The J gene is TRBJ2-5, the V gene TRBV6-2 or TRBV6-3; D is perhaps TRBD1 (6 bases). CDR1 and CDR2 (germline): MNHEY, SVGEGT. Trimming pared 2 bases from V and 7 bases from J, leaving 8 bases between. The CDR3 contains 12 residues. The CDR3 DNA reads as TGTGCCAGCAGTTACCAGGGGTTGACCCAGTACTTC. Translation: CASSYQGLTQYF.

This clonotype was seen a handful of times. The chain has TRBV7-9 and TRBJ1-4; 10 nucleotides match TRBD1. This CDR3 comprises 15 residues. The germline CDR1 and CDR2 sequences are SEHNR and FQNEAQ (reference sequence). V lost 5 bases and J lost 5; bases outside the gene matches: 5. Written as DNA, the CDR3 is TGTGCCAGCAGCACAGGGACAGGGGAAAATGAAAAACTGTTTTTT. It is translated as CASSTGTGENEKLFF.

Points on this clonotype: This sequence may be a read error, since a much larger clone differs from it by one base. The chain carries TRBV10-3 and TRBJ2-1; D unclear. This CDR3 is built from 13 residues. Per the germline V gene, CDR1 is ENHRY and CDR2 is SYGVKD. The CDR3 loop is CAISDARSQEHFF. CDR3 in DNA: TGTGCCATCAGTGATGCTAGGTCGCAAGAGCATTTCTTC.

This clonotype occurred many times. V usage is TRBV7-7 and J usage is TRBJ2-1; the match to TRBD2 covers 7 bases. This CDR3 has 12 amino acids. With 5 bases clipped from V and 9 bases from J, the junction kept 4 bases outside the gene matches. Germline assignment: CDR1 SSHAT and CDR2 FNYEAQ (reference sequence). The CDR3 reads CASSLSGGEQFF. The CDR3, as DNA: TGTGCCAGCAGCCTATCGGGGGGTGAGCAGTTCTTC.

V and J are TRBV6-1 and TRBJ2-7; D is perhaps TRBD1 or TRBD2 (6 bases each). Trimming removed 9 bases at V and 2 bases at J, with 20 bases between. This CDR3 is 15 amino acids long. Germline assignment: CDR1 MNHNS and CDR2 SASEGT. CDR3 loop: CASKYRDLLTYEQYV. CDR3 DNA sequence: TGTGCCAGTAAATACAGGGACTTACTTACCTACGAGCAGTACGTC.

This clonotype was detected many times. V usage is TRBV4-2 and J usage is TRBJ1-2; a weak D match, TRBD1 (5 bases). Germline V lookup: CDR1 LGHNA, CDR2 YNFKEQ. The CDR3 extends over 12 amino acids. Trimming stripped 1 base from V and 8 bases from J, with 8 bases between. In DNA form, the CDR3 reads TGTGCCAGCAGCCAAGGAGAGGGGGGCTACACCTTC. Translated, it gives CASSQGEGGYTF.

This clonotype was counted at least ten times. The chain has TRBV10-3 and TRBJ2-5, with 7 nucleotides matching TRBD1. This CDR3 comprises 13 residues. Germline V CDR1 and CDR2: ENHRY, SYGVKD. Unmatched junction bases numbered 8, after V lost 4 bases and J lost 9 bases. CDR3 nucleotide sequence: TGTGCCATCAGTGGAAATACAGGGGCGTCCCAGTACTTC. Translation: CAISGNTGASQYF.

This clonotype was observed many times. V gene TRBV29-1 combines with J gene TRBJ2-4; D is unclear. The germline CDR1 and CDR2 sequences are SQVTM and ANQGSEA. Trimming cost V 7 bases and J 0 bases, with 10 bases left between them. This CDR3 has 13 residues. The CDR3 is CSAQLLAKNIQYF. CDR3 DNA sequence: TGCAGCGCACAGCTTCTAGCCAAAAACATTCAGTACTTC.

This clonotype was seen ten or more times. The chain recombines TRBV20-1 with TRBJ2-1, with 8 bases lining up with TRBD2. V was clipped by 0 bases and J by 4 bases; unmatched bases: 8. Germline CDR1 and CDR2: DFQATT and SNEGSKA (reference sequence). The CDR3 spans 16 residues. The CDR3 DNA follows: TGCAGTGCTAGAGATCAAACTAGCGGACTATACAATGAGCAGTTCTTC. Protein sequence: CSARDQTSGLYNEQFF.

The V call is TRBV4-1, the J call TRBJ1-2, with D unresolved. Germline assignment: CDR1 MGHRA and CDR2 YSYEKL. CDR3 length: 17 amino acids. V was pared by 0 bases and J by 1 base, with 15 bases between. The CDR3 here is CASSQDRSSGYNYGYTF. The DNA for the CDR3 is TGCGCCAGCAGCCAAGATCGGTCTTCAGGTTATAACTATGGCTACACCTTC.

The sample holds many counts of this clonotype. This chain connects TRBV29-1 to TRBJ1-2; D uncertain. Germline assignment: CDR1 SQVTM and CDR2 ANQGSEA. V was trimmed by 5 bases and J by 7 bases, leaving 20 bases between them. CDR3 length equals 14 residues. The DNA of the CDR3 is TGCAGCGTTATGCCCGCCGGGAACGCCTTTGGCTACACCTTC. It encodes CSVMPAGNAFGYTF.